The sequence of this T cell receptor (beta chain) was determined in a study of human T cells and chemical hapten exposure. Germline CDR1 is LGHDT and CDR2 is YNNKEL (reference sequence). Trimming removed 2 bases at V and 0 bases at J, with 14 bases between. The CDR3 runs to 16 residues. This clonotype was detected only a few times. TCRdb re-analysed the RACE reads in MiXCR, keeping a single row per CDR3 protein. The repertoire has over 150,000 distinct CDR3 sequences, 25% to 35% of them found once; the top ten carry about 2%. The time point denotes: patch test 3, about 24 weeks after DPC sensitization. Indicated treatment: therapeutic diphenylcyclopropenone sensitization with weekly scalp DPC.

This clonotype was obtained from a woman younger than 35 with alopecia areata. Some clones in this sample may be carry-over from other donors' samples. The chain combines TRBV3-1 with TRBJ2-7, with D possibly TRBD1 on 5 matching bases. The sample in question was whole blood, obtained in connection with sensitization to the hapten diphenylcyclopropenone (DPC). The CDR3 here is CASSQTGWLRSYEQYF. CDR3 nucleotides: TGTGCCAGCAGCCAAACAGGCTGGCTCCGCTCCTACGAGCAGTACTTC.